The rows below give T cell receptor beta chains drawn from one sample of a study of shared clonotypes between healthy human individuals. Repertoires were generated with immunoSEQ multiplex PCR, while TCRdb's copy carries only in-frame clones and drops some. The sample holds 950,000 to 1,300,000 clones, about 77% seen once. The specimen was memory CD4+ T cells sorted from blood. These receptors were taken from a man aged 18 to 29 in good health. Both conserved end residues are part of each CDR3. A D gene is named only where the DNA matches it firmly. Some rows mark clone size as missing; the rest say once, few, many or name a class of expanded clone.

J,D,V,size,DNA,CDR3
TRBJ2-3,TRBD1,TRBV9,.,TGTGCCAGCAGCGTAGGGCCCACATTGTGGGGACAGGACGGCACAGATACGCAGTATTTT,CASSVGPTLWGQDGTDTQYF
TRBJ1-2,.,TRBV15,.,TGTGCCACCAGCAGGGGCAGAGGGCAGGGTCACTATGGCTACACCTTC,CATSRGRGQGHYGYTF
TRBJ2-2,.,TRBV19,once,TGTGCCAGTAGTGCGGGACAGAACACCGGGGAGCTGTTTTTT,CASSAGQNTGELFF
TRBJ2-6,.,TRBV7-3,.,TGTGCCAGCACCTCTCCTGGGGCCAACGTCCTGACTTTC,CASTSPGANVLTF
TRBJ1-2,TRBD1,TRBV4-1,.,TGCGCCAGCAGCCCCGTGGGACAGGGGGACTATGGCTACACCTTC,CASSPVGQGDYGYTF
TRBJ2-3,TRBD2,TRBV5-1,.,TGCGCCAGCAGCTCAGGGCGGTGGCTAGCGGAAAGCACAGATACGCAGTATTTT,CASSSGRWLAESTDTQYF
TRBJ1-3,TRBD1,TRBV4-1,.,TGCGCCAGCAGCCTGGGACAGGGAAGAAACACCATATATTTT,CASSLGQGRNTIYF
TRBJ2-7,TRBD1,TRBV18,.,TGTGCCAGCTCACCCCGCCGGACAGGGCGAGACTACGAGCAGTACTTC,CASSPRRTGRDYEQYF
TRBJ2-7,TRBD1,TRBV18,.,TGTGCCAGCGCAACAAACGGACAACAGGGGGGAAGAGAGCAGTACTTC,CASATNGQQGGREQYF
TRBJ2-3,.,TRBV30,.,TGTGCCTGGAGTGTAAAGGGCGGAAGCAATCAGCCCCAGTATTTT,CAWSVKGGSNQPQYF
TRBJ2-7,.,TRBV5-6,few,TGTGCCAGCAGCTTGGGGGGGCCCAACGAGCAGTACTTC,CASSLGGPNEQYF
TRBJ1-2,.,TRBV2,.,TGTGCCAGCAGTCGGATTGGCGATGGCTACACCTTC,CASSRIGDGYTF
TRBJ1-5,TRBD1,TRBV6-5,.,TGTGCCAGCAAACAGGGGGATCAGCCCCAGCATTTT,CASKQGDQPQHF
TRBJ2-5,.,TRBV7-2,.,TGTGCCAGCAGCTTTCTCGAGACCCAGTACTTC,CASSFLETQYF
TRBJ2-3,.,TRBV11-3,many,TGTGCCAGCAGCTTATATGGGGCGGCAGATACGCAGTATTTT,CASSLYGAADTQYF
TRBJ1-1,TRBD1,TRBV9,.,TGTGCCAGCAGCGTAGGGGGGACAGGTGAAGCTTTCTTT,CASSVGGTGEAFF
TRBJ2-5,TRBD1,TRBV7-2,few,TGTGCCAGCAGCCCCCGGGACAGGGGGCGATTCCCAGAGACCCAGTACTTC,CASSPRDRGRFPETQYF
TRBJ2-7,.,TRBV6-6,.,TGTGCCAGCAGTTTGTCCCCCCGGACTCCGACCTACGAGCAGTACTTC,CASSLSPRTPTYEQYF
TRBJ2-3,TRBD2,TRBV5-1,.,TGCGCCAGCAGCTTCGGGTCTAGCGGGGCCACAGATACGCAGTATTTT,CASSFGSSGATDTQYF
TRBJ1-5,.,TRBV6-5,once,TGTGCCAGCAGGAATAGCAATCAGCCCCAGCATTTT,CASRNSNQPQHF
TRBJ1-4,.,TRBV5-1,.,TGCGCCAGCAGCCTAGAAGTCGCAACTAATGAAAAACTGTTTTTT,CASSLEVATNEKLFF
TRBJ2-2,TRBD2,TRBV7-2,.,TGTGCCAGCAGCTTAATTGCGGGAGATAGGACCGGGGAGCTGTTTTTT,CASSLIAGDRTGELFF
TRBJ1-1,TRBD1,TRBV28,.,TGTGCCAGCAGTTCTCCTACAGGGGGGAACACTGAAGCTTTCTTT,CASSSPTGGNTEAFF
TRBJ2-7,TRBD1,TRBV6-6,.,TGTGCCAGCAGTTATCCGGACAGGGGGCACGAGCAGTACTTC,CASSYPDRGHEQYF
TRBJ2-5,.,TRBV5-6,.,TGTGCCAGCAGCTTGGAAGGCCTACAAGAGACCCAGTACTTC,CASSLEGLQETQYF